This T cell receptor beta chain was sequenced during a study of spatial heterogeneity in lung cancer. Study observations and caveats: The study found ubiquitous expanded tumor TCRs in blood more at resection than follow-up.

TCRdb reanalysed the 5' RACE reads using MiXCR and keeps one entry per CDR3 protein. The sample consists of about 7,500 distinct CDR3 sequences, approximately 21% of them appearing once. The time point was: sample taken at primary tumor resection. Sequencing of whole RNA from tumor, nontumor lung or frozen PBMC involved no sorting. This clonotype is labeled as medium-sized. Its target is not known. The input for sequencing was PBMCs, taken at surgery. The sequence was collected from a female donor with early-stage non-small cell lung cancer.

The CDR3 DNA sequence: TGTGCCACCAGCGCGGGACAGTTAACAGATACGCAGTATTTT. This encodes CATSAGQLTDTQYF. The chain links TRBV15 to TRBJ2-3, with D possibly being TRBD1 (7 bases). CDR1 and CDR2 (germline): LNHNV, YYDKDF (reference sequence). Trimming left V 5 bases short and J 3 bases short, with 12 bases between. CDR3 length: 14 amino acids.